This record concerns one T cell receptor (beta chain) sequence. Its antigen is currently unknown. Germline lookup yields CDR1 DFQATT and CDR2 SNEGSKA (reference sequence). V dropped 3 bases and J dropped 5 bases, with 13 bases sitting between them. There are 13 residues in the CDR3. This specimen belongs to a study of blood T cells in healthy people across ages. Study-wide points: A greater number of naive CD4+ cells and higher diversity distinguished long-lived donors from aged donors. Roughly linear age-related decline in beta diversity appeared, significant by age about 40.

Primers used in a second PCR of roughly 6 to 11 cycles were a sample-barcoded 5' primer and a J-beta primer mix. There were at least 3 million CDR3-containing paired-end reads obtained from each sample. Via MiXCR, TCRdb re-called the 5' RACE reads, giving one row per CDR3 protein. The sample consists of 1.5 million to 2 million distinct CDR3 sequences, 28% of them appearing once. V is TRBV20-1 and J is TRBJ1-1; D unresolved. Sequencing was performed on blood. This clonotype was obtained from a woman in her 30s in good health. CDR3 in DNA: TGCAGTGCTAGGACATGGGGAAAAACTGAAGCTTTCTTT. It codes for CSARTWGKTEAFF.